This is a list of T cell receptor beta chains from one sample in a study of blood T cells in healthy people across ages. Using its own MiXCR run on the 5' RACE reads, TCRdb lists one record per CDR3 protein. The table shows 1.5 million to 2 million distinct CDR3 sequences, with roughly 27% occurring only once. The source material was blood. The receptors were gathered from a woman in her twenties or thirties in good health. Each CDR3 is given with its conserved first and last residue. Each record gives: V gene, J gene, CDR3 protein.

v_call: TRBV20-1
j_call: TRBJ2-1
cdr3_aa: CSASGLGNEQFF

v_call: TRBV28
j_call: TRBJ2-3
cdr3_aa: CASSQSWTGTDTQYF

v_call: TRBV4-1
j_call: TRBJ2-1
cdr3_aa: CASSQGWASYNEQFF

v_call: TRBV27
j_call: TRBJ2-5
cdr3_aa: CASGLSGQGGYQETQYF

v_call: TRBV10-3
j_call: TRBJ2-1
cdr3_aa: CATSDPGLAGSGQFF

v_call: TRBV25-1
j_call: TRBJ1-6
cdr3_aa: CASSRAGDDSPLHF

v_call: TRBV28
j_call: .
cdr3_aa: CASRSPGGGYGEQYF

v_call: TRBV20-1
j_call: TRBJ2-1
cdr3_aa: CSTKQRGADYNEQFF

v_call: TRBV20-1
j_call: TRBJ2-7
cdr3_aa: CSARPLGGGLLSYEQYF

v_call: TRBV9
j_call: TRBJ2-3
cdr3_aa: CASSVGGLAATDTQYF

v_call: TRBV7-2
j_call: TRBJ2-5
cdr3_aa: CASSLDQREAQETQYF

v_call: TRBV9
j_call: TRBJ2-3
cdr3_aa: CASSDSPGKTDTQYF

v_call: TRBV30
j_call: TRBJ1-2
cdr3_aa: CAWSVRIGYTF

v_call: TRBV5-1
j_call: TRBJ1-1
cdr3_aa: CASSWEAGNTEAFF

v_call: TRBV3-1
j_call: TRBJ2-1
cdr3_aa: CASSSKFSGKRPDNEQFF

v_call: TRBV2
j_call: TRBJ2-3
cdr3_aa: CASRRGGQVTDTQYF

v_call: TRBV30
j_call: .
cdr3_aa: CAWRGGAYNEQYF

v_call: TRBV5-1
j_call: TRBJ2-1
cdr3_aa: CASSSTSERYNEQFF

v_call: TRBV7-3
j_call: TRBJ2-1
cdr3_aa: CASSPPNDNEQFF

v_call: TRBV29-1
j_call: TRBJ2-2
cdr3_aa: CSVEETSGRATGELFF

v_call: TRBV12-3/TRBV12-4
j_call: TRBJ2-3
cdr3_aa: CASSLARGGLDTQYF

v_call: TRBV20-1
j_call: TRBJ1-1
cdr3_aa: CSANGGEGTEAFF

v_call: TRBV6-5
j_call: TRBJ1-1
cdr3_aa: CASSYSRQGISEAFF

v_call: TRBV3-1
j_call: TRBJ2-5
cdr3_aa: CASSLRVTGETQYF

v_call: TRBV7-9
j_call: TRBJ1-1
cdr3_aa: CASSGDVANRATEAFF

v_call: TRBV6-1
j_call: TRBJ2-3
cdr3_aa: CASKVDSRGTGTQYF

v_call: TRBV7-3
j_call: TRBJ1-4
cdr3_aa: CASSRGQGTEKLFF

v_call: TRBV6-1
j_call: TRBJ2-1
cdr3_aa: CASSDAGTSGGYEQFF

v_call: TRBV20-1
j_call: TRBJ1-2
cdr3_aa: CSAERGLGYGYTF

v_call: TRBV7-2
j_call: TRBJ2-1
cdr3_aa: CASSSPPENEQFF

v_call: TRBV7-9
j_call: TRBJ2-1
cdr3_aa: CVSSLTAGNEQFF

v_call: TRBV15
j_call: TRBJ1-5
cdr3_aa: CATSSRQGIGQPQHF

v_call: TRBV24-1
j_call: TRBJ2-5
cdr3_aa: CATSDARDSQETQYF

v_call: TRBV24-1
j_call: .
cdr3_aa: CATSDCSGGTYEQYF

v_call: TRBV6-2/TRBV6-3
j_call: TRBJ2-1
cdr3_aa: CASSPETGGSNEQFF

v_call: TRBV25-1
j_call: TRBJ1-2
cdr3_aa: CASSAPFDRELRGYTF

v_call: TRBV20-1
j_call: TRBJ1-6
cdr3_aa: CSARVTTESPLHF

v_call: TRBV6-1
j_call: TRBJ2-6
cdr3_aa: CASSEVRGGPGANVLTF

v_call: TRBV6-5
j_call: TRBJ1-1
cdr3_aa: CASSYSTGPNTEAFF

v_call: TRBV29-1
j_call: TRBJ2-7
cdr3_aa: CSVEKGAPYEQYF

v_call: TRBV7-8
j_call: TRBJ2-4
cdr3_aa: CSSSSGLAKNIQYF

v_call: TRBV6-6
j_call: TRBJ2-7
cdr3_aa: CASSSGDRAPYEQYF

v_call: TRBV3-1
j_call: TRBJ2-2
cdr3_aa: CASKSQGIDGELFF

v_call: TRBV7-2
j_call: TRBJ2-7
cdr3_aa: CASSPGEGGYEQYF